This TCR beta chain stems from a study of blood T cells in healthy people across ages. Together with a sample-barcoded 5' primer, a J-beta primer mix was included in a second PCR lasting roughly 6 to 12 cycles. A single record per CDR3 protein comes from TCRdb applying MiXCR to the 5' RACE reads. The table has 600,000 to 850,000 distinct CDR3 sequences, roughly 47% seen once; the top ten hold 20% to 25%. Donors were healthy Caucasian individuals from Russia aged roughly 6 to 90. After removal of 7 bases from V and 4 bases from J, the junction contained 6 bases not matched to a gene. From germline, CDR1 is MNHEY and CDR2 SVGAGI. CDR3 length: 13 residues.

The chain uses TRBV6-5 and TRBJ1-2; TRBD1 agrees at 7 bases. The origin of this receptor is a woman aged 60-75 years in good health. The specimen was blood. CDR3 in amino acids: CASTSRDSYGYTF. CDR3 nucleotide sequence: TGTGCCAGCACGTCCCGGGACAGCTATGGCTACACCTTC.